The 7 T cell receptor beta chains in this list originate from one sample, sequenced in a study of cytomegalovirus exposure and HLA in healthy donors. Primers included in the PCR were 60 Vbeta and 13 Jbeta primers. Profiled with immunoSEQ multiplex PCR; TCRdb holds only in-frame clones, not every one. The table has roughly 100,000 clones, around three quarters seen once. Sequencing input: PBMCs. These receptors were taken from a woman between 40 and 50 years old in good health and CMV-seronegative.

The J gene is TRBJ2-5, the V gene TRBV4-3; D remains ambiguous. The CDR3 is 14 amino acids. V lost 0 bases to trimming and J lost 2 bases, with 7 bases between them. The germline V gene encodes CDR1 LGHNA and CDR2 YSLEER. The CDR3 region has the DNA TGCGCCAGCAGCCAAGACAGGTCACAAGAGACCCAGTACTTC. It is translated as CASSQDRSQETQYF.

The V and J genes are TRBV19 and TRBJ1-2; TRBD1 matches 9 bases. Looked up from germline, CDR1 is LNHDA and CDR2 is SQIVND (reference sequence). J lost 4 bases, V lost 4 bases, and 4 bases had no gene match. The length of the CDR3 is 14 residues. In DNA, the CDR3 is TGTGCCAGTAGTAACCAGGACAGGGGCTATGGCTACACCTTC. It codes for CASSNQDRGYGYTF.

The chain carries TRBV6-4 and TRBJ2-4, with D perhaps matching TRBD1 (5 bases). The germline V and J ends were trimmed by 6 bases and 7 bases, with 13 bases remaining between them. CDR1 and CDR2 (germline): MRHNA, SNTAGT. The CDR3 covers 13 residues. In DNA, the CDR3 is TGTGCCAGCAGCTTGACAGATGGGAACATTCAGTACTTC. Translated: CASSLTDGNIQYF.

This chain connects TRBV2 to TRBJ2-5, with TRBD2 matching over 16 bases. Germline V gene sequence: CDR1 SNHLY, CDR2 FYNNEI. This CDR3 is 16 amino acids long. The J segment lost 5 bases and the V segment lost 2 bases, leaving 2 bases of the junction unmatched. DNA for the CDR3: TGTGCCAGCAGTGAACTGGGACTAGCGGGGGGGGAGACCCAGTACTTC. This codes for CASSELGLAGGETQYF.

The chain links TRBV7-2 to TRBJ1-2; D perhaps matches TRBD1 (6 bases). Germline values: CDR1 SGHTA, CDR2 FQGNSA. This CDR3 spans 14 amino acids. Trimming removed 2 bases at V and 3 bases at J, with 10 bases between. As DNA, the CDR3 is TGTGCCAGCAGCTTAAGCAGGGGTGACTATGGCTACACCTTC. Translated: CASSLSRGDYGYTF.

The chain is built from TRBV13 and TRBJ2-5; TRBD2 matches at 13 bases. The germline V gene has CDR1 PRHDT and CDR2 FYEKMQ (reference sequence). The CDR3 is made up of 18 amino acids. V shed 5 bases, J shed 0 bases, and the junction held 9 bases outside the gene matches. The CDR3 region is CASSLRRLAGGYQETQYF. The CDR3 DNA follows: TGTGCCAGCAGCCTCCGCCGACTAGCGGGGGGCTACCAAGAGACCCAGTACTTC.

The chain employs TRBV6-6 and TRBJ1-1; D gene unclear. Germline CDR1 is MNHNY and CDR2 is SVGAGI (reference sequence). The length of the CDR3 is 15 residues. V dropped 2 bases and J dropped 2 bases, with 12 bases sitting between them. In nucleotides, the CDR3 is TGTGCCAGCAGTTACCGGCAGGCCCTCAACACTGAAGCTTTCTTT. Translating gives CASSYRQALNTEAFF.